Sequencing of this T cell receptor beta chain was carried out in a study of vaccination effects on CD4 cells after COVID-19 (dated by TCRdb to the early 2020s). A note on the overall study: Post-vaccine samples across the study were collected a median of 72 days after the second dose, with a range of 14 to 241. Cultures from other donors in the study were sequenced using the Oncomine TCR Beta short-read assay on an Illumina iSeq 100. Altogether, around eleven COVID-19 convalescent patients and several SARS-CoV-2-naive healthy vaccine recipients made up the full study. The study compared SARS-CoV-2 spike-specific CD4+ TCR repertoires before and after mRNA vaccination in COVID-19 convalescent patients and infection-naive vaccine recipients. Study-level results and caveats: In healthy vaccine recipients, vaccine-induced clones were almost all SARS-CoV-2 mono-reactive, with only 1 of 255 cross-reactive with common cold coronaviruses. Clones induced by infection and clones induced by vaccination both contracted markedly at late timepoints after vaccination, which fits with T cell responses waning over time. The study was limited by a small number of convalescent patients and lacked early post-infection timepoints.

To identify antigen-specific CD4+ T cell clonotypes by their expansion, the ViraFEST assay first stimulated PBMC with viral peptide pools and then applied TCR sequencing. After around ten days of culture, CD4+ T cells were isolated with the EasySep CD4+ T cell isolation kit. Two doses of either the BNT162b2 or the mRNA-1273 mRNA SARS-CoV-2 vaccine were administered to participants. Healthy vaccine recipients had no prior SARS-CoV-2 infection, confirmed by negative nucleocapsid antibodies before and after vaccination. Roughly 2.1 million PBMC per well were cultured in IMDM with about 5.1% human AB serum, 10 IU/ml IL-2 and gentamicin, plus 10 ug/ml peptides. Half of the culture medium was replaced with fresh IL-2-containing medium on days 3 and 7. Unless otherwise noted, each peptide stimulation condition was cultured in triplicate wells. PBMC were separated from whole blood using Ficoll-Paque Plus gradient centrifugation and were then either cryopreserved at -140C or used fresh. The overlapping peptide pools covered the spike proteins of SARS-CoV-2 and of the common cold coronaviruses HCoV-NL63, HCoV-OC43 and HCoV-229E. The QIAamp micro DNA kit was used to extract genomic DNA from the cultured CD4+ T cells.

Receptor libraries were prepared by the immunoSEQ multiplex PCR assay. TCR beta CDR3 sequencing was performed on DNA from the cultured, isolated CD4+ T cells. The original methods were these. Non-productive TCR sequences were discarded, and reads were trimmed to the CDR3 region, with only CDR3s of 7 or more amino acids retained. Antigen-specific clonotypes were identified using the MANAFEST web app by comparison of expansion in peptide wells against reference cultures. To be called positive, a clone needed expansion at FDR<0.05 compared with the reference and with all other wells, an odds ratio greater than 5, and a frequency greater than 0.1% in two replicate wells. A clonotype was defined as cross-reactive if the clonotype was significantly expanded both in SARS-CoV-2 spike wells and in at least one common cold coronavirus spike condition. CDR3 similarity was assessed by Levenshtein distance using the stringdist R package, and unrooted trees were constructed with ape in R 3.6.1. What TCRdb holds here is the immuneACCESS table cut down to in-frame rearrangements. Part of the clones is not present; checked against another copy, under half of the missing clones reflect an unresolved V gene, and the others are unexplained. For V, J and clone size, that table is used; D and trimming come from the DNA. This sample comprises about 66,000 clones, roughly 80% of them detected only once. The ten most abundant clones make up 0.95% of the sample.

The germline V gene specifies SGHRS as CDR1 and YFSETQ as CDR2. The CDR3 has 14 amino acids, counting the end cysteine and phenylalanine. The CDR3 DNA has 42 bases and is translated from base 1. At the junction V is shortened by 5 bases and J by 5 bases, with 13 bases in between. Details on this clone: What antigen it recognizes has not been identified. No per-base quality is available; no much larger clone lies one base away.

The rearranged segments are TRBV5-1 and TRBJ2-2, with a weak D call of TRBD1 (5 bases match). The TCR was taken from a human donor who received a COVID-19 vaccine. Sample: CD4+ T cells from PBMCs cultured with HCoV-OC43 spike peptides, taken after COVID-19 vaccination. The sample's cell subset or site label, in plain terms: HCoV-OC43 spike overlapping peptide pool stimulation. This receptor has the CDR3 CASSLTTGTGELFF. The nucleotides read TGCGCCAGCAGTCTAACCACAGGTACCGGGGAGCTGTTTTTT. Supplemented by the reference TRBV5-1 and TRBJ2-2 proteins around the CDR3, the complete variable domain is KAGVTQTPRYLIKTRGQQVTLSCSPISGHRSVSWYQQTPGQGLQFLFEYFSETQRNKGNFPGRFSGRQFSNSRSEMNVSTLELGDSALYLCASSLTTGTGELFFGEGSRLTVL.